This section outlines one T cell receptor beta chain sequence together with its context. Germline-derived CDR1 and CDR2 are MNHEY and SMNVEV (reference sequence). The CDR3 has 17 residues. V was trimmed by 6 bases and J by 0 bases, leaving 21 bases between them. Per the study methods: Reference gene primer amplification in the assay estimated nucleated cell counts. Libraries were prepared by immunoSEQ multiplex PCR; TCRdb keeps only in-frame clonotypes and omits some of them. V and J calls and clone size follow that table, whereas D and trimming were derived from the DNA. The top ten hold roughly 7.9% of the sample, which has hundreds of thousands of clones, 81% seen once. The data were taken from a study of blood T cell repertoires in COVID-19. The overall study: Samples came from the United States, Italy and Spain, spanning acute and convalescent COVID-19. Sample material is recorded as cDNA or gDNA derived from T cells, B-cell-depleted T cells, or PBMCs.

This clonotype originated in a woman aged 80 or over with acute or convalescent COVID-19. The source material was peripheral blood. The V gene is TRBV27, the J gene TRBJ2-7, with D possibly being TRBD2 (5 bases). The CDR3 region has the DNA TGTGCCAGCAGCTCAAGGTGGCGGCGGGTCCACTCCTACGAGCAGTACTTC. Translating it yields CASSSRWRRVHSYEQYF.